This T cell receptor (beta chain) appears in the sequencing data of a study of blood T cell repertoires in COVID-19. Overall study context: Researchers got acute and convalescent COVID-19 samples from the United States, Italy and Spain. In each case, the material was cDNA or gDNA derived from T cells, B-cell-depleted T cells, or PBMCs.

Followed longitudinally, the Seattle patients had been enrolled during active infection. As originally analysed: Researchers report that nucleated cell counts were estimated from reference gene primer amplification. This table comes from immunoSEQ multiplex PCR, and its TCRdb copy is limited to in-frame clones, with some not included. V, J and clone size are those of that table, while D and trimming were read from the DNA. Among roughly 380,000 clones listed, approximately 91% were seen once. The germline V and J ends were trimmed by 4 bases and 2 bases, with 13 bases remaining between them. CDR1 is SGDLS, CDR2 YYNGEE, per germline. The CDR3 covers 15 residues.

The source of this sequence is a woman between 40 and 50 years old with COVID-19, enrolled during active disease. V gene TRBV9 combines with J gene TRBJ1-3; D is undetermined. The sample taken for sequencing was peripheral blood. CDR3 protein: CASSSGPVAGNTIYF. The CDR3, as DNA: TGTGCCAGCAGCTCGGGTCCGGTGGCTGGAAACACCATATATTTT.